The TCR beta chain under discussion was sequenced for a study of neurological immune-mediated disorders. General observations from the study: HTLV-1-associated myelopathy led in TCR clonal expansion, while multiple sclerosis ranked lowest, below healthy controls. The absence of shared CDR3 amino acid sequences among expanded clones across subjects suggests private repertoires in all groups.

The germline gives CDR1 SSHAT, CDR2 FNYEAQ (reference sequence). The CDR3 is 13 residues long. The cDNA was generated by 5'RACE with 10-nucleotide random UMIs. TCRdb re-derived calls from the 5' RACE reads in MiXCR, one entry per CDR3 protein. This table has around 49,000 distinct CDR3 sequences, about an eighth appearing once. Time point specified: longitudinal time-point 2. This clonotype is medium-sized in the sample. Its antigen is undetermined. Germline and junction disagree at one end, which may indicate a read error. This TCR was sampled from a male donor with HTLV-1-associated myelopathy (HAM/TSP). The chain employs TRBV7-7 and TRBJ2-5; no firm D call. The sequenced sample was PBMCs. CDR3 sequence reads: CASSLFRQETQYF. Here the CDR3 DNA reads TGTGCTAGCAGCTTATTCAGACAAGAGACCCAGTACTTC.